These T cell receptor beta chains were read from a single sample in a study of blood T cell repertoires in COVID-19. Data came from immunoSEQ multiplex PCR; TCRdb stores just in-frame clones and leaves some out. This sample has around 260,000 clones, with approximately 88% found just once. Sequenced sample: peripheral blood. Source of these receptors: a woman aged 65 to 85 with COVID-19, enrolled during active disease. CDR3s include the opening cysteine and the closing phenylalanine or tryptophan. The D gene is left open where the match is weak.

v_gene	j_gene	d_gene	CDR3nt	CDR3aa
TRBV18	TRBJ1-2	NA	TGTGCCAGCTCACCCTCGACAAGGAACTATGGCTACACCTTC	CASSPSTRNYGYTF
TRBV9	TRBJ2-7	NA	TGTGCCAGCAGCCCCTCCAGCTCCTACGAGCAGTACTTC	CASSPSSSYEQYF
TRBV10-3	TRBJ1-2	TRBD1	TGTGCCATCAGTCTACAGGGGGAGGGCTATGGCTACACCTTC	CAISLQGEGYGYTF
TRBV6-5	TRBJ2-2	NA	TGTGCCAGCAGGTTAGAGAGTCGCACCGGGGAGCTGTTTTTT	CASRLESRTGELFF
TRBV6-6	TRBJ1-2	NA	TGTGCCAGCACCGAGGGCTTCTATGGCTACACCTTC	CASTEGFYGYTF
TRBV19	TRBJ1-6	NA	TGTGCCAGTAGCCTACAGGGTAATTCACCCCTCCACTTT	CASSLQGNSPLHF
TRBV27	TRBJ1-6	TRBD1	TGTGCCAGCAGTTTATCCCCCCGACAGGGGCCTTTTAATTCACCCCTCCACTTT	CASSLSPRQGPFNSPLHF
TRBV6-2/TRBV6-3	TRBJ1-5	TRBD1	TGTGCCAGCAGTTGGACAGGGGTCGATCAGCCCCAGCATTTT	CASSWTGVDQPQHF
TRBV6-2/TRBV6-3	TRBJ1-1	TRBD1	TGTGCCAGCAGTTACCCAGGGGGAAGACCATTGGACACTGAAGCTTTCTTT	CASSYPGGRPLDTEAFF
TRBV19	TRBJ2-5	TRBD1	TGTGCCAGTAGTGCTTTACAGGGGAAAGAGACCCAGTACTTC	CASSALQGKETQYF
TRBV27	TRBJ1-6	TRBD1	TGTGCCAGCAGTTCACTACCGGGACAGGGGAATTCACCCCTCCACTTT	CASSSLPGQGNSPLHF
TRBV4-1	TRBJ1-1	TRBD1	TGCGCCAGCAGCCGAGAGACAGGGCTGGGAGCTTTCTTT	CASSRETGLGAFF
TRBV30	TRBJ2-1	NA	TGTGCCTGGAGTGTCCTTATAAATGAGCAGTTCTTC	CAWSVLINEQFF
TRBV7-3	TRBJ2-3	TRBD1	TGTGCCAGCAGCTCGAGGACAGGGGAAGGCACAGATACGCAGTATTTT	CASSSRTGEGTDTQYF
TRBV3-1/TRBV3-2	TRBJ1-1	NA	TGTGCCAGCAGCCCTAGCATCATGTCTGAAGCTTTCTTT	CASSPSIMSEAFF
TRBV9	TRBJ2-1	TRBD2	TGTGCCAGCAGCGTAGCGGGAGGTAGAGGAAACAATGAGCAGTTCTTC	CASSVAGGRGNNEQFF